This T cell receptor beta chain was sequenced during a study of blood T cells in healthy people across ages (dated by TCRdb to 2014 to 2015). A note on the overall study: In model experiments, template switching captured roughly one uniquely barcoded TCR beta cDNA molecule for every two T cells. To avoid experimental bias, donors of different ages were distributed randomly across sequencing lanes. For two donors (one aged 18 to 29 and one aged 80 or older), the study analyzed two additional independent replicas of 1 million unique cDNA reads from the same blood draw. The donors were divided into four age groups: young (average 16 years), middle-aged (about 40), aged (approximately 59) and long-lived (82). Age-related changes in TCR beta repertoire diversity were measured in the study by deep sequencing normalized with unique cDNA molecular identifiers. The research as a whole found: Estimates of total diversity based on one million sequenced T cells were regarded as lower bounds and as underestimates. As age increased, observed TCR beta diversity per million T cells dropped in a roughly linear way, and a significant reduction was already evident by age approximately 40. Because donor CMV infection status was unknown, age-related changes in expanded clonotypes were potentially confounded. The percentage of naive T cells measured by flow cytometry correlated strongly with observed TCR beta diversity. Because profiling used bulk unsorted PBMCs, naive and antigen-experienced compartments could not be compared conclusively. Compared with the aged group, more naive CD4+ T cells, fewer expanded clones and increased TCR diversity were shown by the long-lived group, suggesting age selection.

The roughly 39 donors, aged about 6 to 100 years, were systemically healthy Caucasian individuals from Russia. Approximately 9 milliliters of peripheral blood were collected from each donor into EDTA-treated Vacutainer tubes. PBMCs were isolated by Ficoll-Paque density-gradient centrifugation, with at least 7 million obtained per sample. Total RNA was extracted from PBMCs with Trizol reagent, with at least 6 micrograms obtained per sample. The percentages of naive CD45RAhigh/CD27high T cells were determined by flow cytometry on a PBMC aliquot from every donor. Library preparation was by 5' RACE. The data were produced on an Illumina HiSeq 2500. A second PCR of roughly 7 to 11 cycles was performed with a sample-barcoded 5' primer and a J-beta primer mix. A unique molecular identifier was introduced onto each TCR beta cDNA molecule by a template-switch 5' adaptor carrying 12 random nucleotides. Each sample yielded at least 2.5 million CDR3-containing paired-end reads. The Mint cDNA synthesis kit, primed by a TRBC-specific oligonucleotide, was used to synthesize first-strand cDNA from all RNA. All cDNA was treated with uracil-DNA glycosylase and then went through a first 18-cycle PCR with the universal primers M1SS and BC2_uni_R. In the paper's pipeline: For normalization, 1 million high-quality reads, each with a distinct molecular identifier, were randomly selected from each sample. Instead of being binned into consensus sequences, reads that shared molecular identifiers were thrown out. MiTCR, run with a Q25 quality threshold and the strictest error-elimination algorithm, handled CDR3 identification, clonotype clustering and error correction. A nonparametric unseen species model with Euler transformation was used to estimate a lower bound on total TCR beta diversity. TCRdb redid the processing of the public reads, applying fastp at Q25 and MiXCR, and retained in-frame beta chains. Each entry is one CDR3 protein sequence, shown with its most common DNA and genes. The V and J calls, along with clone size, are taken from TCRdb and not from the paper's own processing. This sample gives some 1,500,000 distinct CDR3 sequences in total; roughly two fifths of them show up just once. About 4% of the sample is in the top ten clones.

This clonotype has more than one count but fewer than ten. Its antigen has not been determined. Base quality data are lacking; no much larger clone is found one base away. V is cut by 2 bases and J by 6 bases, and the space between the germline ends is 12 bases. Based on the germline V gene, the CDR1 and CDR2 sequences are MNHEY and SVGEGT. From cysteine to phenylalanine, the CDR3 is 14 amino acids long. Of the read, only the CDR3 DNA is kept; its 42 bases are in frame from base 1. This sequence uses TRBV6-2 or TRBV6-3 and TRBJ2-3, with no D gene named confidently. The material sequenced was blood. The TCR originated in a woman between 18 and 29 years old in good health. The DNA sequence reads TGTGCCAGCAGTTACACCCCTTTTACGGATACGCAGTATTTT. It is translated as CASSYTPFTDTQYF.